Shown below are 16 T cell receptor beta chains from a single sample sequenced in a study of CD8 T cells in ankylosing spondylitis. In TCRdb, the 5' RACE reads were re-called with MiXCR into one record per CDR3 protein. The sample lists 340,000 or so distinct CDR3 sequences, 14% to 15% occurring once. Sequencing input: blood, either unsorted or a sorted T cell fraction (not recorded which). These receptors came from a male donor with ankylosing spondylitis or in good health (not recorded which).

This chain links TRBV12-3 or TRBV12-4 with TRBJ2-7, with D possibly being TRBD1 or TRBD2 (5 bases each). This CDR3 comprises 14 residues. Trimming removed 4 bases from V and 2 bases from J, with 12 bases in between. The CDR3 bases are TGTGCCAGCAGTTCCGGGACCGCCGCCTACGAGCAGTACTTC. Translating it yields CASSSGTAAYEQYF.

The chain employs TRBV3-1 and TRBJ1-1; 8 nucleotides agree with TRBD1. The junction had 8 bases not matched to a gene; V was cut back by 6 bases and J by 5 bases. The CDR3 spans 14 residues. From germline, CDR1 is LGHDT and CDR2 YNNKEL (reference sequence). The CDR3: CASSFSGGRTEAFF. In DNA form, the CDR3 reads TGTGCCAGCAGTTTCTCAGGGGGCCGGACTGAAGCTTTCTTT.

V is TRBV28 and J is TRBJ2-1, with TRBD1 as a possible D gene (5 bases). Per germline, CDR1 MDHEN and CDR2 SYDVKM. The CDR3 covers 16 residues. V was shortened by 5 bases and J by 3 bases, with 17 bases between the two germline ends. The CDR3, as DNA: TGTGCCAGCAGTCCACTTGGACAAATATTCTACAATGAGCAGTTCTTC. It translates to CASSPLGQIFYNEQFF.

This clonotype was counted between two and nine times. The chain combines TRBV7-2 with TRBJ1-2; no clear D gene. V gave up 5 bases and J gave up 7 bases, with 17 bases separating them. The CDR3 is 14 amino acids. The germline V gene has CDR1 SGHTA and CDR2 FQGNSA. The CDR3 bases are TGTGCCAGCAGCCCTTTCCAGGATTCTCCTGGCTACACCTTC. It is translated as CASSPFQDSPGYTF.

This clonotype has at least ten counts. This chain joins TRBV6-1 and TRBJ1-5; D not resolved. The CDR3 consists of 13 residues. The germline V gene has CDR1 MNHNS and CDR2 SASEGT. The ends were cut back, 6 bases at V and 5 bases at J, with 11 bases in the middle. CDR3 nucleotide sequence: TGTGCCAGCAGCCCGAGATGGGATCAGCCCCAGCATTTT. Protein product: CASSPRWDQPQHF.

This clonotype was counted between two and nine times. CDR3 nucleotides: TGTGCCACCAGCAGGCTCCGGGACAGGGCTTTCACTGAAGCTTTCTTT. This gives the protein CATSRLRDRAFTEAFF. The chain links TRBV15 to TRBJ1-1; 9 bases fit TRBD1. The CDR3 is 16 amino acids. V dropped 3 bases and J dropped 4; count of bases not matched to a gene: 9. Germline CDR1 and CDR2: LNHNV and YYDKDF (reference sequence).

The chain recombines TRBV3-1 with TRBJ1-2; no firm D call. The CDR3 is 13 residues long. CDR1 is LGHDT and CDR2 is YNNKEL in the germline V gene (reference sequence). The germline V and J ends were trimmed by 1 base and 5 bases, with 8 bases remaining between them. The CDR3 nucleotides are TGTGCCAGCAGCCAAGGAGGGAAATATGGCTACACCTTC. It yields the protein CASSQGGKYGYTF. Full variable domain (missing parts from reference TRBV3-1 and TRBJ1-2): DTAVSQTPKYLVTQMGNDKSIKCEQNLGHDTMYWYKQDSKKFLKIMFSYNNKELIINETVPNRFSPKSPDKAHLNLHINSLELGDSAVYFCASSQGGKYGYTFGSGTRLTVV.

This clonotype has only a few counts. V is TRBV5-1 and J is TRBJ2-5; possibly TRBD1 for D (7 bases). CDR1 and CDR2 (germline): SGHRS, YFSETQ. CDR3 length: 14 amino acids. Trimming took off 7 bases at V and 2 bases at J, with 15 bases between the two ends. CDR3 loop: CASRRDSQQETQYF. In DNA form, the CDR3 reads TGCGCCAGCCGGAGGGACAGCCAACAAGAGACCCAGTACTTC.

This clonotype was seen only a few times. The V and J genes are TRBV6-1 and TRBJ2-1; TRBD2 matches 10 bases. The CDR3 totals 16 residues. From germline, CDR1 is MNHNS and CDR2 SASEGT. J gave up 4 bases and V 6 bases, and 9 bases lay outside the gene matches. The chain's CDR3 is CASSPQTSGTYNEQFF. The CDR3 DNA is TGTGCCAGCAGCCCCCAAACTAGCGGGACTTACAATGAGCAGTTCTTC.

A few counts support this clonotype. The chain recombines TRBV12-3 or TRBV12-4 with TRBJ2-7; 10 bases agree with TRBD1. CDR3 length equals 14 residues. The trim removed 7 bases at V and 5 bases at J, leaving 8 bases unmatched. CDR3: CASTWTGGTHEQYF. The CDR3, as DNA: TGTGCCAGCACCTGGACAGGGGGAACCCACGAGCAGTACTTC.

The rearrangement uses TRBV10-3 and TRBJ2-1; no clear D. There are 13 residues in the CDR3. Germline V gene lookup returns CDR1 ENHRY and CDR2 SYGVKD. V lost 4 bases and J 12 bases, leaving 16 bases between the germline ends. The CDR3 reads CAISAASSIGQFF. The CDR3 nucleotides are TGTGCCATCAGTGCGGCCAGCAGCATCGGGCAGTTCTTC.

The chain combines TRBV6-1 with TRBJ2-5, with 9 nucleotides matching TRBD1. CDR3 length equals 14 residues. V was pared by 5 bases and J by 2 bases, with 3 bases of the junction left unmatched. Germline V gene data show CDR1 as MNHNS and CDR2 as SASEGT. The CDR3 spells CASSIGQGQETQYF. The CDR3 bases are TGTGCCAGCAGTATAGGACAGGGGCAAGAGACCCAGTACTTC.

The CDR3 nucleotides are TGTGCCAGCAGCTTAGATGGACAGGGCGTTCAGCCCCAGCATTTT. Translation gives CASSLDGQGVQPQHF. The rearrangement uses TRBV11-2 and TRBJ1-5; TRBD1 agrees at 8 bases. Germline V CDR1 and CDR2: SGHAT, FQNNGV. CDR3 length: 15 residues. The trim removed 0 bases at V and 6 bases at J, leaving 4 bases unmatched.

This clonotype was counted only a few times. J is TRBJ1-2 and V is TRBV3-1; tentatively, D is TRBD1 (6 bases). The germline V and J ends were trimmed by 1 base and 2 bases, with 8 bases remaining between them. Germline CDR1 reads LGHDT; CDR2 reads YNNKEL (reference sequence). The CDR3 length is 14 residues. CDR3 protein: CASSQVQGNYGYTF. The CDR3 DNA reads TGTGCCAGCAGCCAAGTTCAGGGGAACTATGGCTACACCTTC.

This clonotype was seen a handful of times. This chain links TRBV19 with TRBJ2-2, with TRBD1 matching over 7 bases. Germline CDR1 and CDR2: LNHDA and SQIVND (reference sequence). V lost 6 bases to trimming and J lost 3 bases; unmatched junction nucleotides: 13. CDR3 length: 17 residues. The CDR3 DNA is TGTGCCAGTAGCCGTCCTGTAGGGGGCGCGGACACCGGGGAGCTGTTTTTT. This gives the protein CASSRPVGGADTGELFF.

This clonotype was seen a handful of times. V gene TRBV7-2 combines with J gene TRBJ2-2; maybe TRBD1 (5 bases). The CDR3 extends over 15 amino acids. V was pared by 1 base and J by 1 base, with 7 bases between. Per the germline V gene, CDR1 is SGHTA and CDR2 is FQGNSA. The DNA of the CDR3 is TGTGCCAGCAGCTTAGGGGGCAGGAACACCGGGGAGCTGTTTTTT. It translates to CASSLGGRNTGELFF.